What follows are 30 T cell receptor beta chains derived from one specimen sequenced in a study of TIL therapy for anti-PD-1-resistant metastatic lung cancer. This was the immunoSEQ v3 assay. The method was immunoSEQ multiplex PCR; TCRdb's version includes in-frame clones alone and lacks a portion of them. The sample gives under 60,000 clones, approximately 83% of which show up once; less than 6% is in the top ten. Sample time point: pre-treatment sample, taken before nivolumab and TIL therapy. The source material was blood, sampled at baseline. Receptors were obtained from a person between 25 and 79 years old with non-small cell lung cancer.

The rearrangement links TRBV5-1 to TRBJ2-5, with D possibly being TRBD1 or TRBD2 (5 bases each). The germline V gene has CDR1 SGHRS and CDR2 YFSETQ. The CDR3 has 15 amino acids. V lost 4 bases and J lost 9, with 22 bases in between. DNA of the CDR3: TGCGCCAGCAGCCACGGACAAACCGGGACCGATCCCCAGTACTTC. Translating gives CASSHGQTGTDPQYF. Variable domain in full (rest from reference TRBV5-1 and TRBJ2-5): KAGVTQTPRYLIKTRGQQVTLSCSPISGHRSVSWYQQTPGQGLQFLFEYFSETQRNKGNFPGRFSGRQFSNSRSEMNVSTLELGDSALYLCASSHGQTGTDPQYFGPGTRLLVL.

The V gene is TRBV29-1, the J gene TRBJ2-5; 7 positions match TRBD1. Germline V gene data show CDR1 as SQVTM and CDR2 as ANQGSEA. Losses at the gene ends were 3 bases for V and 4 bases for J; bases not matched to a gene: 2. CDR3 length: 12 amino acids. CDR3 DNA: TGCAGCGTTGAGGGACAGAGAGAGACCCAGTACTTC. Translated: CSVEGQRETQYF.

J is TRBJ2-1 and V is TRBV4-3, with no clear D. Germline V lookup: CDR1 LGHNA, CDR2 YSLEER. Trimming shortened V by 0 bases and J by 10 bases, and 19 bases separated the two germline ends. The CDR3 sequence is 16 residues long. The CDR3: CASSQDPGPAPMEQFF. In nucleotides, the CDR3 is TGCGCCAGCAGCCAAGATCCCGGACCCGCCCCGATGGAGCAGTTCTTC.

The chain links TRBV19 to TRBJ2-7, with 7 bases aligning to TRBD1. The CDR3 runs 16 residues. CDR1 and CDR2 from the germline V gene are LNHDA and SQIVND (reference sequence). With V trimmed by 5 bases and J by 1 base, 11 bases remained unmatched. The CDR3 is CASSHQRGGLSYEQYF. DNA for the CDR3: TGTGCCAGTAGTCACCAACGAGGGGGCCTATCCTACGAGCAGTACTTC.

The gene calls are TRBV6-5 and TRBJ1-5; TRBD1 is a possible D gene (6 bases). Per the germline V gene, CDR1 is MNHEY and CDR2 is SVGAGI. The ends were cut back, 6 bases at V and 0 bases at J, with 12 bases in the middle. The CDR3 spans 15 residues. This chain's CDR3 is CASSPNRASNQPQHF. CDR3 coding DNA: TGTGCCAGCAGCCCCAACAGGGCTAGCAATCAGCCCCAGCATTTT.

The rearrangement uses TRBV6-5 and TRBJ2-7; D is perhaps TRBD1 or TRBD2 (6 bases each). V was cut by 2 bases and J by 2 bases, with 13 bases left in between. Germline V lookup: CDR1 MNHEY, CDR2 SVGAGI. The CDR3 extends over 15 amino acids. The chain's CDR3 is CASSYGGQGTYEQYF. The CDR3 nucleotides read TGTGCCAGCAGTTACGGGGGGCAAGGAACCTACGAGCAGTACTTC.

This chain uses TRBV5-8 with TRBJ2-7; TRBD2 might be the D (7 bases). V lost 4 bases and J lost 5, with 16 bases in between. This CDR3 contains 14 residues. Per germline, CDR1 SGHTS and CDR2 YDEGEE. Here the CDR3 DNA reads TGTGCCAGCAGCGATTGGGGGGGCAGAAACGAGCAGTACTTC. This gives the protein CASSDWGGRNEQYF.

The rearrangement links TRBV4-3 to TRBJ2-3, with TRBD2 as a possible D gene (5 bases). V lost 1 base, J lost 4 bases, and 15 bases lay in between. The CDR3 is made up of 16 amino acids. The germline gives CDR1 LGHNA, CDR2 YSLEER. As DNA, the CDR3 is TGCGCCAGCAGCCAAGGGCTTCCGGGGTCGGCAGATACGCAGTATTTT. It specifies CASSQGLPGSADTQYF.

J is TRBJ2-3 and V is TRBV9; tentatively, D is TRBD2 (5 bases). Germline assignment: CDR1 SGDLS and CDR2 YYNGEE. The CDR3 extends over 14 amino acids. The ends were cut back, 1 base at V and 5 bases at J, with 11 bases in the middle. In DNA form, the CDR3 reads TGTGCCAGCAGCGTATCCTCCCGGGGAGATACGCAGTATTTT. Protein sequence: CASSVSSRGDTQYF. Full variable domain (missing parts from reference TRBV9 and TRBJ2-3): DSGVTQTPKHLITATGQRVTLRCSPRSGDLSVYWYQQSLDQGLQFLIQYYNGEERAKGNILERFSAQQFPDLHSELNLSSLELGDSALYFCASSVSSRGDTQYFGPGTRLTVL.

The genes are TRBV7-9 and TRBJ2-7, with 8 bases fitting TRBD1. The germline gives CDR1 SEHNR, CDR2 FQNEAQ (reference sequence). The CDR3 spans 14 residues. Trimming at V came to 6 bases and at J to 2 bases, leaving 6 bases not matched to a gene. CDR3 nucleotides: TGTGCCAGCAGTTTCCAGGGACAGGCCTACGAGCAGTACTTC. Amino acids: CASSFQGQAYEQYF.

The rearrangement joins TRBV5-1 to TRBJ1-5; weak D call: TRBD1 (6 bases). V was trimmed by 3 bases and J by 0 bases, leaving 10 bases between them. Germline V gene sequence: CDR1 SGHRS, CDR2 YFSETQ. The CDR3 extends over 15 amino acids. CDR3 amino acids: CASSSQGLSNQPQHF. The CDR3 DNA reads TGCGCCAGCAGCTCACAGGGACTTAGCAATCAGCCCCAGCATTTT. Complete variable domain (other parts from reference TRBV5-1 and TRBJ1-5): KAGVTQTPRYLIKTRGQQVTLSCSPISGHRSVSWYQQTPGQGLQFLFEYFSETQRNKGNFPGRFSGRQFSNSRSEMNVSTLELGDSALYLCASSSQGLSNQPQHFGDGTRLSIL.

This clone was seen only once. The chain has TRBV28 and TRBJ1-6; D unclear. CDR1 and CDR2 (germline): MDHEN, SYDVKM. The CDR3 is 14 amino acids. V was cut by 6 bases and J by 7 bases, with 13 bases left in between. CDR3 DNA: TGTGCCAGCAGAGTCAGACTACTCAATTCACCCCTCCACTTT. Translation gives CASRVRLLNSPLHF.

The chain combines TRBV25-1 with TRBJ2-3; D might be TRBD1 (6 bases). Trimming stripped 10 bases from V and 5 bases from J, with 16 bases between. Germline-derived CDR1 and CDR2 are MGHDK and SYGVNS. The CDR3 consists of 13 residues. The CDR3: CAISWGPVDTQYF. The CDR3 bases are TGTGCCATCTCATGGGGGCCGGTAGATACGCAGTATTTT.

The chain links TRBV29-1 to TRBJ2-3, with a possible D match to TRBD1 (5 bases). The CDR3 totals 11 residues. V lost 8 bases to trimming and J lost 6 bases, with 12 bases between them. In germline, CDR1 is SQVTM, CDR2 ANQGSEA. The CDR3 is CSLGRADTQYF. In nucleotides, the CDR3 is TGCAGCCTCGGCAGGGCCGATACGCAGTATTTT.

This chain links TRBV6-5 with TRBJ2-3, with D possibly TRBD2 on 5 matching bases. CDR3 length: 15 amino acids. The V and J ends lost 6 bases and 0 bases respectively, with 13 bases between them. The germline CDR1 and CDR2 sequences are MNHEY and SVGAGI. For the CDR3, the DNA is TGTGCCAGCAGCCTCCTACGGGATAGCACAGATACGCAGTATTTT. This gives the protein CASSLLRDSTDTQYF.

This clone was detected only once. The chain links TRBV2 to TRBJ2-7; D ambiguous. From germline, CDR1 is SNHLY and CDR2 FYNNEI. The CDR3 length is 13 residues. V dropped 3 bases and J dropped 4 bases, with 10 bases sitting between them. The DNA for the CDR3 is TGTGCCAGCAGTGAGAAGAGGTGGTACGAGCAGTACTTC. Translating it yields CASSEKRWYEQYF.

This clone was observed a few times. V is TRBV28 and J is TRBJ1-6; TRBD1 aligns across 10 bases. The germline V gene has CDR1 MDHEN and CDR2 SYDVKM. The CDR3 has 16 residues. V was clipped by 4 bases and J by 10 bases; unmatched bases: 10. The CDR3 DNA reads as TGTGCCAGCAGTTCCCTGGACAGGGGGAGGAAATCACCCCTCCACTTT. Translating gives CASSSLDRGRKSPLHF.

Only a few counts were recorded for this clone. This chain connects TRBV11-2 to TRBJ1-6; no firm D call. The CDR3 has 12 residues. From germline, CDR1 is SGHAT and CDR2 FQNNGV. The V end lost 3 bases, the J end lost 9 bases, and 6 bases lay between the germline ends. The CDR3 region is CASSLPPSPLHF. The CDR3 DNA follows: TGTGCCAGCAGCTTGCCACCTTCACCCCTCCACTTT.

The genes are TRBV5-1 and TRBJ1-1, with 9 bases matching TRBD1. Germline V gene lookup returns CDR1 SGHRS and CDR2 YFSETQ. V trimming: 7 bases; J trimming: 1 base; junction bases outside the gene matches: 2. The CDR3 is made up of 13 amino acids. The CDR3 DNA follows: TGCGCCAGCCGGGACAGGGCGAACACTGAAGCTTTCTTT. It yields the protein CASRDRANTEAFF.

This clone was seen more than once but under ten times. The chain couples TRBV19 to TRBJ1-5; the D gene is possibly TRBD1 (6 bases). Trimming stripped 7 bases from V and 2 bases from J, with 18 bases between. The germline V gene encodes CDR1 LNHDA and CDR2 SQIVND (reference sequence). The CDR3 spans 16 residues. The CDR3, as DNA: TGTGCCAGTACTCCGGGGGGGCGCGTTGGCAATCAGCCCCAGCATTTT. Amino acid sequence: CASTPGGRVGNQPQHF.

CDR3 sequence: CASSLGQGKEKLFF. The CDR3 DNA reads TGTGCCAGCAGTCTGGGACAGGGAAAAGAAAAACTGTTTTTT. The V call is TRBV2, the J call TRBJ1-4; 9 bases are a match to TRBD1. The CDR3 has 14 residues. Germline V gene sequence: CDR1 SNHLY, CDR2 FYNNEI. The J segment lost 8 bases and the V segment lost 5 bases, leaving 6 bases of the junction unmatched.

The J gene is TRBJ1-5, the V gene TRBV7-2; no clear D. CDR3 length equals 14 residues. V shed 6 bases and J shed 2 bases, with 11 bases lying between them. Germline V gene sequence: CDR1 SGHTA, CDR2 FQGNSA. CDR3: CASSLLLGNQPQHF. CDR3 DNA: TGTGCCAGCAGTTTACTTCTGGGCAATCAGCCCCAGCATTTT. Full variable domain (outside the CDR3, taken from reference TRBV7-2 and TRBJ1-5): GAGVSQSPSNKVTEKGKDVELRCDPISGHTALYWYRQSLGQGLEFLIYFQGNSAPDKSGLPSDRFSAERTGGSVSTLTIQRTQQEDSAVYLCASSLLLGNQPQHFGDGTRLSIL.

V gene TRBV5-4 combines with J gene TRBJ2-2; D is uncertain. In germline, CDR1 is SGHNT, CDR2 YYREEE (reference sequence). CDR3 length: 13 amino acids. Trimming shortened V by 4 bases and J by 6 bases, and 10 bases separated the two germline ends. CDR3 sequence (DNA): TGTGCCAGCAGCAAGGACCCCCCCGGGGAGCTGTTTTTT. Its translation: CASSKDPPGELFF.

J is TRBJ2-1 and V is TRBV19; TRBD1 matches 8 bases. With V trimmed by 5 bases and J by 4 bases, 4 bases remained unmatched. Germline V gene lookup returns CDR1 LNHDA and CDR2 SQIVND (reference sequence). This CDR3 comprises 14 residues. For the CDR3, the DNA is TGTGCCAGTAGTGCGGACAGGGCATACAATGAGCAGTTCTTC. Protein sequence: CASSADRAYNEQFF.

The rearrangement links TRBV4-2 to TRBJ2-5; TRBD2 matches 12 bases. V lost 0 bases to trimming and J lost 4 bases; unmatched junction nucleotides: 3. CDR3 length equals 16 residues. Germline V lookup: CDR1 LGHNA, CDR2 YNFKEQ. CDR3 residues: CASSQELAGGGETQYF. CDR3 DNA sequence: TGTGCCAGCAGCCAAGAACTAGCGGGGGGCGGAGAGACCCAGTACTTC.

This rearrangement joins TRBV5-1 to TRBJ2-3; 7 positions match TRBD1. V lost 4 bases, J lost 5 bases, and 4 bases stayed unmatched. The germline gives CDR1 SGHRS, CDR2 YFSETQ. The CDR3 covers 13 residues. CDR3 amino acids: CASSGDSEDTQYF. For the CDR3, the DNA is TGCGCCAGCAGCGGGGACAGTGAAGATACGCAGTATTTT.

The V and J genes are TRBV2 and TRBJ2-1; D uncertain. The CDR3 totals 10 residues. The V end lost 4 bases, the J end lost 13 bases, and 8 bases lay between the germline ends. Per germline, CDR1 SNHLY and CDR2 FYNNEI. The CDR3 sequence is CASSGNPQFF. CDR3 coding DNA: TGTGCCAGCAGTGGTAACCCCCAGTTCTTC. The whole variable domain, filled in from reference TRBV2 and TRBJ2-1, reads EPEVTQTPSHQVTQMGQEVILRCVPISNHLYFYWYRQILGQKVEFLVSFYNNEISEKSEIFDDQFSVERPDGSNFTLKIRSTKLEDSAMYFCASSGNPQFFGPGTRLTVL.

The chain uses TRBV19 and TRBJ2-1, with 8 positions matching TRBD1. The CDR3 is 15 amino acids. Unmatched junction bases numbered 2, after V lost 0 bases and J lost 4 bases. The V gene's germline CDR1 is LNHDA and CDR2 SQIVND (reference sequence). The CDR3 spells CASSIEDRVYNEQFF. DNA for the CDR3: TGTGCCAGTAGTATAGAGGACAGGGTTTACAATGAGCAGTTCTTC.

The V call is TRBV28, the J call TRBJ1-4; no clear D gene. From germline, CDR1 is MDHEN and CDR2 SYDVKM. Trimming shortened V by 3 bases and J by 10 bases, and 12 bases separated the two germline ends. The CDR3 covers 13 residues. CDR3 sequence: CASSLSVMGKLFF. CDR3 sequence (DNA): TGTGCCAGCAGTTTGAGTGTTATGGGAAAACTGTTTTTT.

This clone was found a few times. CDR3 sequence (DNA): TGTGCCAGCAGTTACGCACTAGTCGAGCAGTACTTC. Amino acid sequence: CASSYALVEQYF. The chain combines TRBV6-6 with TRBJ2-7; TRBD2 is a possible D gene (5 bases). The CDR3 covers 12 residues. Germline V gives CDR1 MNHNY, CDR2 SVGAGI (reference sequence). Trimming took off 2 bases at V and 6 bases at J, with 8 bases between the two ends.